There are a few counts of the clone carrying this TCR beta chain. This CDR3 has 17 residues. The V gene's germline CDR1 is SGHNT and CDR2 YYREEE (reference sequence). The J segment lost 8 bases and the V segment lost 3 bases, leaving 11 bases of the junction unmatched. TCRdb analysed the 5' RACE reads with MiXCR anew, one entry per CDR3 protein. The table has about 400,000 distinct CDR3 sequences, roughly a quarter seen once. These data are taken from a study of T-cell memory formation after mild COVID-19. Sequenced input: PBMCs or a T cell subset sorted from them (not recorded which). This sequence joins TRBV5-4 and TRBJ2-1; 13 bases align to TRBD2. This clonotype was obtained from an adult woman who had mild COVID-19 (a few samples of this study predate the infection). Cell type and time point are not known. The DNA for the CDR3 is TGTGCCAGCAGCTCGGGACCCGGGACTAGCGGGAAGGATGAGCAGTTCTTC. Encoded protein: CASSSGPGTSGKDEQFF.